This TCR beta chain was captured by sequencing in a study of T-cell memory formation after mild COVID-19 (dated by TCRdb to the early 2020s). Study-wide context: TCR sequence clusters from the two donors were largely donor specific. Two young, previously healthy adult volunteers, one female and one male, were included in the cohort. Longitudinal TCRalpha and TCRbeta repertoire sequencing tracked T-cell clones expanding and contracting after mild COVID-19 in a couple of donors. On the study overall, not on this receptor specifically: The detection of some responding clones in pre-infection memory suggests that pre-existing cross-reactive memory T cells joined the SARS-CoV-2 response. SARS-CoV-2 specificity was not confirmed for the second-wave clones peaking on day 37. Contracting CD4+ clones were located mainly in the CM and EM memory subsets, whereas CD8+ clones were found to be enriched in EMRA. Clones that contracted from day 15 to 85 showed balanced CD4/CD8 phenotypes, whereas a second wave of clones that expanded from day 15 to 37 leaned towards CD4+. Only a couple of mild cases were covered in the study, and larger cohorts including severe cases with pre-infection samples were considered necessary.

There are 15 amino acids in the CDR3, from cysteine to phenylalanine inclusive. The only DNA kept is the CDR3, 45 bases in frame from the first base. V trim: 3 bases; J trim: 3 bases; unmatched bases: 6. The CDR1 and CDR2 encoded by the germline V gene (reference sequence) are SEHNR and FQNEAQ. Comments on this clonotype: The specificity of this receptor is unknown. No base quality information exists; no much larger clone differs at one position.

Ficoll-Paque density gradient centrifugation was the method used to isolate PBMCs. TCRdb shows the sequencer as Illumina NovaSeq 6000. TCRalpha and TCRbeta cDNA libraries were constructed by 5'RACE with constant-segment primers, with sample barcodes and unique molecular identifiers being introduced. RNA was extracted from every sample with Trizol reagent. Library amplification was performed in two PCR steps, and a second sample barcode and Illumina TruSeq adapters were introduced in the second step. Sequencing of libraries was performed on an Illumina NovaSeq with 2 x 150 bp paired-end reads. Turning to the authors' computational methods: With migec v1.2.7, reads were demultiplexed and then collapsed into UMI-guided consensus sequences. With mixcr v2.1.11, UMI consensuses were aligned to TRA and TRB V and J templates and assembled into clonotypes. A clonotype was counted as expanded or contracted only if both edgeR and NoisET called the change significant, with noise models trained on biological replicates. For edgeR calls, a false discovery rate-adjusted p below 0.01 and a log2 fold-change threshold of 1 were applied. As an exploratory analysis of dynamics, max-normalized trajectories of the 1000 most abundant clonotypes were examined with PCA combined with hierarchical clustering. Separately sequenced CD4+ and CD8+ repertoires were used to assign a CD4 or CD8 phenotype to each responding clone. TCRdb took the public reads, trimmed them with fastp at Q25, ran MiXCR for clone calling and kept in-frame beta chains. Each CDR3 protein gets just one entry, which takes the most common genes and DNA from the rows behind it. These V and J calls rely on TCRdb rather than the paper's analysis. Across this sample there are 85,000 to 120,000 distinct CDR3 sequences, with 12% seen only once. The ten top clones hold around 30% of the sample.

This chain is built from TRBV7-9 and TRBJ2-3; TRBD1 fits 7 bases in the junction. Material for sequencing was PBMCs or a T cell subset sorted from them (not recorded which). The sequence derives from an adult woman who had mild COVID-19 (a few samples of this study predate the infection). The sample titles of this study are shuffled in the database, so cell type and time point are left out; the donor was told from shared clones. CDR3 protein: CASSLGQTTTDTQYF. The sequenced DNA is TGTGCCAGCAGCTTGGGACAGACCACTACAGATACGCAGTATTTT.